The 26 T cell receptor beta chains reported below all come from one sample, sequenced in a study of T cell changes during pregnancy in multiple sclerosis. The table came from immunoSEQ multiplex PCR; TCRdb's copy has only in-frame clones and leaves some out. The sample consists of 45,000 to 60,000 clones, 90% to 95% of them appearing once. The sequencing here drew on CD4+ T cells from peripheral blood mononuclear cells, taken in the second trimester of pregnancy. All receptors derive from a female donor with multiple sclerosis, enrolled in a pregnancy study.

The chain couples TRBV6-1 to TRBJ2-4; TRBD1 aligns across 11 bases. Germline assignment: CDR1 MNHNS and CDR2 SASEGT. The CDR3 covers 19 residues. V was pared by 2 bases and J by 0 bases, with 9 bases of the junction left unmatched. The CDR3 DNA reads TGTGCCAGCAGTGAACACGGGACAGGGGGATCTCTAGCCAAAAACATTCAGTACTTC. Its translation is CASSEHGTGGSLAKNIQYF.

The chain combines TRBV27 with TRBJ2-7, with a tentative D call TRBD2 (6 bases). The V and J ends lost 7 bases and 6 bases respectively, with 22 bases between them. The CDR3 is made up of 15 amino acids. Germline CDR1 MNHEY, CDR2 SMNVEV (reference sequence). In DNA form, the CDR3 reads TGTGCCAGCACATCGCGGCGGGATGGTTGGGCCGAGCAGTACTTC. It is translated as CASTSRRDGWAEQYF.

CDR3 sequence (DNA): TGTGCCAGCAGCTTAGGGACACCTCGCTCTGGGGCCAACGTCCTGACTTTC. It encodes CASSLGTPRSGANVLTF. The gene calls are TRBV7-2 and TRBJ2-6, with D possibly matching TRBD1 (5 bases). The CDR3 length is 17 residues. Germline V gene data show CDR1 as SGHTA and CDR2 as FQGNSA. Between the trimmed V and J ends, which lost 1 base and 0 bases, there was a span of 10 bases.

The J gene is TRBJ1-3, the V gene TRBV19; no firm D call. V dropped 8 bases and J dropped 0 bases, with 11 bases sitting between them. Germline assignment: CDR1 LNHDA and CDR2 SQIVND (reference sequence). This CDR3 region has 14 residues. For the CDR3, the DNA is TGTGCCAGTTCGCTACAGAGCTCTGGAAACACCATATATTTT. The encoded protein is CASSLQSSGNTIYF.

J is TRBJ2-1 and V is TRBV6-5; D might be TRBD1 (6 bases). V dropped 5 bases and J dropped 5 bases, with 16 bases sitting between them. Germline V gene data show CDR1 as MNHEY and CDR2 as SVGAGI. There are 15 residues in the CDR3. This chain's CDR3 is CASSPSGTIHNEQFF. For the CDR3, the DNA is TGTGCCAGCAGTCCTTCCGGGACAATCCACAATGAGCAGTTCTTC.

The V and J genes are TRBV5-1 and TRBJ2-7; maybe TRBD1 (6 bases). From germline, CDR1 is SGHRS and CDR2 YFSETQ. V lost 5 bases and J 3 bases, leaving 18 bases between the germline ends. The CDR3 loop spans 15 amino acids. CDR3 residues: CASRALGAANYEQYF. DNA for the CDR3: TGCGCCAGCAGGGCCCTGGGGGCGGCTAACTACGAGCAGTACTTC.

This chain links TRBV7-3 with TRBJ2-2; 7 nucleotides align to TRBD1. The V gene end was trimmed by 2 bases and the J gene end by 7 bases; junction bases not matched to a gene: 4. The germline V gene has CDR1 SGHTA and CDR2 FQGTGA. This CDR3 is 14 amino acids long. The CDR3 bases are TGTGCCAGCAGCTTAGAGGGGGCTGGCGGGGAGCTGTTTTTT. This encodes CASSLEGAGGELFF.

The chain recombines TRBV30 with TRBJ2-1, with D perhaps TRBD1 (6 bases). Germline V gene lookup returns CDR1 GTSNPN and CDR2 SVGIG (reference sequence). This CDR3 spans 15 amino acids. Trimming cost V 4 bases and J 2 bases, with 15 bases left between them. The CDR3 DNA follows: TGTGCCTGGAAACCCCTGGACAGTACCTACAATGAGCAGTTCTTC. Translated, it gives CAWKPLDSTYNEQFF.

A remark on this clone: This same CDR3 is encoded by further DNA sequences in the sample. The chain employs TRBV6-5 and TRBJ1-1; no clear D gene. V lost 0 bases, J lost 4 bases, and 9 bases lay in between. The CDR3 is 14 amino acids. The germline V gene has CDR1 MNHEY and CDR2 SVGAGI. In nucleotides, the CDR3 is TGTGCCAGCAGTTACTCGAACCGGGGCACTGAAGCTTTCTTT. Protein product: CASSYSNRGTEAFF.

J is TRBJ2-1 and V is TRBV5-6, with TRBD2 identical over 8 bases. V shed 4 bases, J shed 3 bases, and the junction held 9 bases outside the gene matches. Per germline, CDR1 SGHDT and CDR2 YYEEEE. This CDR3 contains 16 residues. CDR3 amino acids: CASSRNSGANYNEQFF. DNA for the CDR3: TGTGCCAGCAGCAGAAATAGCGGGGCAAACTACAATGAGCAGTTCTTC.

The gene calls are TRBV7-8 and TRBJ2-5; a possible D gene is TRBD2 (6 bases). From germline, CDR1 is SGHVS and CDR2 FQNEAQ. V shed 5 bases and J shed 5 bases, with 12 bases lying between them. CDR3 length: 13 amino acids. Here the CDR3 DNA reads TGTGCCAGCAGCCTAGAAGGAGGGGAGACCCAGTACTTC. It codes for CASSLEGGETQYF. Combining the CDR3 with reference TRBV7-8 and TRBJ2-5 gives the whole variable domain GAGVSQSPRYKVAKRGQDVALRCDPISGHVSLFWYQQALGQGPEFLTYFQNEAQLDKSGLPSDRFFAERPEGSVSTLKIQRTQQEDSAVYLCASSLEGGETQYFGPGTRLLVL.

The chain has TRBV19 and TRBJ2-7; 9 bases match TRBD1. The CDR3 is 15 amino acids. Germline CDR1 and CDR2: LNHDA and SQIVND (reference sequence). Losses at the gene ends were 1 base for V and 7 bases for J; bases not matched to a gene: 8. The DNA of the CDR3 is TGTGCCAGTAGTATAGTCGGACAGGGGCGACTGGAGCAGTACTTC. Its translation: CASSIVGQGRLEQYF.

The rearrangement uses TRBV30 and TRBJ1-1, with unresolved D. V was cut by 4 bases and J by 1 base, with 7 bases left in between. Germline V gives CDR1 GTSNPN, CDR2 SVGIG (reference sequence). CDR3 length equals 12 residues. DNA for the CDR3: TGTGCCTGGAACAGAGCGAACACTGAAGCTTTCTTT. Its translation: CAWNRANTEAFF.

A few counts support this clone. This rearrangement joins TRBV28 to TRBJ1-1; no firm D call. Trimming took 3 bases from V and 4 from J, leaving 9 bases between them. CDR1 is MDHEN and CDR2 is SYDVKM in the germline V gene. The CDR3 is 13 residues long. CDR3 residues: CASSLLQPTEAFF. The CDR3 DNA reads TGTGCCAGCAGTTTGTTACAGCCCACTGAAGCTTTCTTT.

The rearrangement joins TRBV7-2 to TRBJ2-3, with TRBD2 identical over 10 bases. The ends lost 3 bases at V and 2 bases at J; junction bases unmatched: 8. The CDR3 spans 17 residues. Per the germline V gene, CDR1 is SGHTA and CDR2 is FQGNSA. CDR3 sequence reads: CASSLAALAGVTDTQYF. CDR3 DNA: TGTGCCAGCAGCTTGGCGGCCCTAGCGGGAGTCACAGATACGCAGTATTTT.

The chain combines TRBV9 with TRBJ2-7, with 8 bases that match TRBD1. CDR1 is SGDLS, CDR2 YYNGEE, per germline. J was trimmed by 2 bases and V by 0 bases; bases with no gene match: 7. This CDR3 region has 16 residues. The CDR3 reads CASSVDLDREPYEQYF. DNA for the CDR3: TGTGCCAGCAGCGTAGATCTGGACAGGGAGCCCTACGAGCAGTACTTC.

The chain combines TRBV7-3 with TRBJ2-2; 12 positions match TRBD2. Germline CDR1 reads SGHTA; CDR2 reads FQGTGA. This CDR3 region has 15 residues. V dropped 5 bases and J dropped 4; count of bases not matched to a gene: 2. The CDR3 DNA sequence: TGTGCCAGCAGCGCGACTAGCGGGAGCACCGGGGAGCTGTTTTTT. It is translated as CASSATSGSTGELFF.

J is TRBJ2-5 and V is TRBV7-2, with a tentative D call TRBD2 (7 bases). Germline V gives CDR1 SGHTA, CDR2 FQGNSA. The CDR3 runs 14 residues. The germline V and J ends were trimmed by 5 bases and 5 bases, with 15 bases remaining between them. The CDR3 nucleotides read TGTGCCAGCAGCGCCCTAGGGGGAGGGGAGACCCAGTACTTC. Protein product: CASSALGGGETQYF.

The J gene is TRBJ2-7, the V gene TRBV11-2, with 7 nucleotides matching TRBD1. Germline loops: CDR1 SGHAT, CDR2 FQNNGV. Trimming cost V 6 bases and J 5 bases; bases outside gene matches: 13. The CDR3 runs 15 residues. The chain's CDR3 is CASRWEGGYTDEQYF. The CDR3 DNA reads TGTGCCAGCAGATGGGAAGGGGGCTACACTGACGAGCAGTACTTC.

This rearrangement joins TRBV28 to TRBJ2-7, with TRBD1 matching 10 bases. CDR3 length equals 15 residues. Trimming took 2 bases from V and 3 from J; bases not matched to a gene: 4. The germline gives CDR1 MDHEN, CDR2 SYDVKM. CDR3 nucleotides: TGTGCCAGCAGTTTAGCGGGACAGGGGCACTACGAGCAGTACTTC. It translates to CASSLAGQGHYEQYF.

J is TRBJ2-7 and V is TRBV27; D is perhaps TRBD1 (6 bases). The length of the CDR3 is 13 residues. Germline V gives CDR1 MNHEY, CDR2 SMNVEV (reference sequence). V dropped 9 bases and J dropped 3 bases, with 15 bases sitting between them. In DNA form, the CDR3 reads TGTGCCAGTGCAACAGGGAGTGGCTACGAGCAGTACTTC. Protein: CASATGSGYEQYF.

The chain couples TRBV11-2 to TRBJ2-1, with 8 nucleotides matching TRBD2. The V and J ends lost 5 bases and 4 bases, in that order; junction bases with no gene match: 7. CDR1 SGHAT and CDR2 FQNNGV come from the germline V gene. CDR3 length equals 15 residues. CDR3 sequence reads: CASSPQSSGYNEQFF. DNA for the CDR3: TGTGCCAGCAGCCCGCAGTCTAGCGGGTACAATGAGCAGTTCTTC.

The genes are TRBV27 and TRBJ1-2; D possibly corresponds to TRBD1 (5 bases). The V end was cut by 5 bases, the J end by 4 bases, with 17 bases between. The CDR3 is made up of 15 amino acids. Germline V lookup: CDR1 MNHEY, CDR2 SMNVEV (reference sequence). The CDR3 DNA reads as TGTGCCAGCAGTCAAAGGACACCCTCCCTCTATGGCTACACCTTC. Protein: CASSQRTPSLYGYTF.

The CDR3 protein is CAWSADRDYEQYF. Here the CDR3 DNA reads TGTGCCTGGAGTGCCGACAGGGACTACGAGCAGTACTTC. The chain has TRBV30 and TRBJ2-7; 7 bases map to TRBD1. CDR3 size: 13 residues. J lost 3 bases, V lost 1 base, and 3 bases had no gene match. Per germline, CDR1 GTSNPN and CDR2 SVGIG (reference sequence).

The CDR3: CVRSLDLRGYTF. DNA for the CDR3: TGTGTCAGAAGCTTAGACCTACGAGGCTACACCTTC. The chain combines TRBV7-5 with TRBJ1-2. TRBV7-5 is labeled a pseudogene. The CDR3 loop spans 12 amino acids.

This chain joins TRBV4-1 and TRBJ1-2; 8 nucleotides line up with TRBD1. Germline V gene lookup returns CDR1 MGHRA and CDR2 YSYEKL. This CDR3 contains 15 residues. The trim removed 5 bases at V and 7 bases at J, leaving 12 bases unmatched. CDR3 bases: TGCGCCAGCAGCAGCGCACCGCAGGGGGCGGGTGGCTACACCTTC. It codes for CASSSAPQGAGGYTF.